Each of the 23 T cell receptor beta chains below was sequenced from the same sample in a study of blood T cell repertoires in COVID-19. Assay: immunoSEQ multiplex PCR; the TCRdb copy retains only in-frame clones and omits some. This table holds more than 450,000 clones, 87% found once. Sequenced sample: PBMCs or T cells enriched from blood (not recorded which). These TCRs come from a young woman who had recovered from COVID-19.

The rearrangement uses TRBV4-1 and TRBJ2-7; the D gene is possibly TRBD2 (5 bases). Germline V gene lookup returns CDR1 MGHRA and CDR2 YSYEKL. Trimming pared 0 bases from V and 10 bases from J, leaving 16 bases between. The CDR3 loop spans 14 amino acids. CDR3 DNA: TGCGCCAGCAGCCAAGATAAAGCGAGCGGCTTCCAGTACTTC. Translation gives CASSQDKASGFQYF.

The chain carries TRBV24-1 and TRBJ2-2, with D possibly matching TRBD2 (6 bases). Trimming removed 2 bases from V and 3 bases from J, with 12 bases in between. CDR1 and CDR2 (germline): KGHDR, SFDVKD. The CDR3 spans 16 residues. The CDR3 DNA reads TGTGCCACCAGTGATTCCCCGACGGGGGACACCGGGGAGCTGTTTTTT. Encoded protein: CATSDSPTGDTGELFF.

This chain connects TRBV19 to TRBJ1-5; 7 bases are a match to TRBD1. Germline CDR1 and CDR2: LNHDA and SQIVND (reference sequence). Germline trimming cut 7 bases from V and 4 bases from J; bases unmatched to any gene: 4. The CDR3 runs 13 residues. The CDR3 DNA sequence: TGTGCCAGTACCGGGACAGCGAATCAGCCCCAGCATTTT. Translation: CASTGTANQPQHF. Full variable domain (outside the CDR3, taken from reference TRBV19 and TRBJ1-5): DGGITQSPKYLFRKEGQNVTLSCEQNLNHDAMYWYRQDPGQGLRLIYYSQIVNDFQKGDIAEGYSVSREKKESFPLTVTSAQKNPTAFYLCASTGTANQPQHFGDGTRLSIL.

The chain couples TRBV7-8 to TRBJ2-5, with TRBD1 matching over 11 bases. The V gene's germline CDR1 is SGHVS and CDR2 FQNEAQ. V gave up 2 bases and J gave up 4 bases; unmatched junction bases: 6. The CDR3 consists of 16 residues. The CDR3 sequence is CASSLPRDRGGETQYF. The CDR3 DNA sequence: TGTGCCAGCAGCTTACCCCGGGACAGGGGGGGAGAGACCCAGTACTTC.

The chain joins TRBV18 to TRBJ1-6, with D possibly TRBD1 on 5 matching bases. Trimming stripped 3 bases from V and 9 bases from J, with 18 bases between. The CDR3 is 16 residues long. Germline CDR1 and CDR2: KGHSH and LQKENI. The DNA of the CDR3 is TGTGCCAGCTCACCTTCCAGCGCAGGGCAGGGTTCACCCCTCCACTTT. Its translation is CASSPSSAGQGSPLHF.

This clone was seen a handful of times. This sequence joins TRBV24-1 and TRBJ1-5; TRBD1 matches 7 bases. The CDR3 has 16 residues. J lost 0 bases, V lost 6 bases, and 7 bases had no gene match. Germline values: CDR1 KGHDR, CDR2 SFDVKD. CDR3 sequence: CATSPGQGGSNQPQHF. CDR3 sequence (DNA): TGTGCCACCAGTCCGGGGCAGGGGGGTAGCAATCAGCCCCAGCATTTT.

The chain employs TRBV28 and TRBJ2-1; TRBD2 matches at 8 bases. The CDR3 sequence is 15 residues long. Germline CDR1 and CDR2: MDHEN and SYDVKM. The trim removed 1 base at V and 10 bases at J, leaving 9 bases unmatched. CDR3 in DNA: TGTGCCAGCAGTTTATCAAGCGGGGGATCTTGGGAGCAGTTCTTC. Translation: CASSLSSGGSWEQFF.

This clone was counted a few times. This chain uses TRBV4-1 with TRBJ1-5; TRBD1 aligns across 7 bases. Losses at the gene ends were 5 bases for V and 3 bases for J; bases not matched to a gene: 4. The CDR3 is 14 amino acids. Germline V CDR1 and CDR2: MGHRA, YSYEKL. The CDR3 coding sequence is TGCGCCAGCAGCGCGGACAGGCTCAATCAGCCCCAGCATTTT. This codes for CASSADRLNQPQHF.

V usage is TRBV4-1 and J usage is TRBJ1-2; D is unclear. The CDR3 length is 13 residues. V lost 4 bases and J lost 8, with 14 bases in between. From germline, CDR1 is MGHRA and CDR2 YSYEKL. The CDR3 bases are TGCGCCAGCAGCCGCGGCCTCAGTGGGGGCTACACCTTC. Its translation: CASSRGLSGGYTF.

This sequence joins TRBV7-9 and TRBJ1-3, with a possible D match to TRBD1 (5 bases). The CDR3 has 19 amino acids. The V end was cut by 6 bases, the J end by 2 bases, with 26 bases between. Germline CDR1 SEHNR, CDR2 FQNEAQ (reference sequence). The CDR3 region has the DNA TGTGCCAGCAGTCCCACGAAGCGGGGCCTCTGGCAGGCTGGAAACACCATATATTTT. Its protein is CASSPTKRGLWQAGNTIYF.

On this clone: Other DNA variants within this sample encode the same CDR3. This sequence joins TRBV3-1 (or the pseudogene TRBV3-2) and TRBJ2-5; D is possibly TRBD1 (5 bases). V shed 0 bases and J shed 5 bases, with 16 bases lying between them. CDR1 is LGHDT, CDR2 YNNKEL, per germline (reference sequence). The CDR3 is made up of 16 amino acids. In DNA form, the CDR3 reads TGTGCCAGCAGCCAAGAACCGGGCAGGGAAAGTGAGACCCAGTACTTC. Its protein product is CASSQEPGRESETQYF.

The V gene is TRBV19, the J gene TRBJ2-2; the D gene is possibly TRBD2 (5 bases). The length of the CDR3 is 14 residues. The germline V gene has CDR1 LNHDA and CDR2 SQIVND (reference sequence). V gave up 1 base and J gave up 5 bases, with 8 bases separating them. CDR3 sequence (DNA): TGTGCCAGTAGTATAGGTTCGGGAACCGGGGAGCTGTTTTTT. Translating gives CASSIGSGTGELFF.

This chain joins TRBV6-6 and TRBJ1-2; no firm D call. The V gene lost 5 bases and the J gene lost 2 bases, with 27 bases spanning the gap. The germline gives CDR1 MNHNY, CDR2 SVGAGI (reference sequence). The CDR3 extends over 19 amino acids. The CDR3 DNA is TGTGCCAGCAGTCCCTCCCCCGCTGGGAGAGATAATCGGAACTATGGCTACACCTTC. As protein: CASSPSPAGRDNRNYGYTF.

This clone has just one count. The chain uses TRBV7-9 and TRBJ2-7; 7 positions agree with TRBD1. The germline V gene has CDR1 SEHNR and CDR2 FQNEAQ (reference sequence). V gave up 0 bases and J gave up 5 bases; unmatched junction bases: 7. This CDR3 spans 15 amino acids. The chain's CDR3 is CASSLAVTGPHEQYF. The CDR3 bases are TGTGCCAGCAGCTTAGCCGTGACAGGGCCCCACGAGCAGTACTTC.

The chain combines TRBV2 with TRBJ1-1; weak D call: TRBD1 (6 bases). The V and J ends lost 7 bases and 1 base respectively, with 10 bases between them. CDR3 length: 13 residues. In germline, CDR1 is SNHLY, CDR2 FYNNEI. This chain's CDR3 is CASTPDRNTEAFF. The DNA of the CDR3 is TGTGCCAGCACTCCGGACAGGAACACTGAAGCTTTCTTT.

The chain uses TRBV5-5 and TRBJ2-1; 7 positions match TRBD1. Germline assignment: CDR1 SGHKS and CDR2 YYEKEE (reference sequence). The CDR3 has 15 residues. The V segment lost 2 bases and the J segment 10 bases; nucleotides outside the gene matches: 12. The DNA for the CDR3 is TGTGCCAGCAGCTTTACAGGGGCCGTCGCGTGGGAGCAGTTCTTC. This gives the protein CASSFTGAVAWEQFF. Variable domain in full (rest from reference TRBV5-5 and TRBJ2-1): DAGVTQSPTHLIKTRGQQVTLRCSPISGHKSVSWYQQVLGQGPQFIFQYYEKEERGRGNFPDRFSARQFPNYSSELNVNALLLGDSALYLCASSFTGAVAWEQFFGPGTRLTVL.

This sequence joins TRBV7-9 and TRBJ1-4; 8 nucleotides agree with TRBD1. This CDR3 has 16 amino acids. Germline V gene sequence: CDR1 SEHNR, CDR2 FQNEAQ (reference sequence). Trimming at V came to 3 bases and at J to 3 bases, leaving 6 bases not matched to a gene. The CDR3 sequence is CASSFAQGAANEKLFF. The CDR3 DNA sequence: TGTGCCAGCAGCTTCGCGCAGGGGGCAGCTAATGAAAAACTGTTTTTT.

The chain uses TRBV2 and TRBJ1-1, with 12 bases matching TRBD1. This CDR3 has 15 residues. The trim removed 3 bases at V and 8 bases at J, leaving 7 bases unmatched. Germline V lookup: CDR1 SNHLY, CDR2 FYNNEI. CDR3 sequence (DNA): TGTGCCAGCAGTGAGCTGGGACAGGGGGCGTTGGAAGCTTTCTTT. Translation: CASSELGQGALEAFF.

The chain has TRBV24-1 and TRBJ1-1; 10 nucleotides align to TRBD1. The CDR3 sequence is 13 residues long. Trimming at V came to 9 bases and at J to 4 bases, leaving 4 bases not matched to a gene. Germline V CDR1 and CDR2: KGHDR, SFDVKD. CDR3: CATSGTGATEAFF. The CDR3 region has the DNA TGTGCCACCTCCGGGACAGGGGCCACTGAAGCTTTCTTT.

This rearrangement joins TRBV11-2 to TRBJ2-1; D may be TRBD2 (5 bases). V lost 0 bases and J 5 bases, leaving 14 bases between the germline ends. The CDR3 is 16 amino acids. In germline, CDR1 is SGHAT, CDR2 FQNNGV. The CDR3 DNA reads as TGTGCCAGCAGCTTAGATCGGGGTGGCAGTCACAATGAGCAGTTCTTC. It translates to CASSLDRGGSHNEQFF.

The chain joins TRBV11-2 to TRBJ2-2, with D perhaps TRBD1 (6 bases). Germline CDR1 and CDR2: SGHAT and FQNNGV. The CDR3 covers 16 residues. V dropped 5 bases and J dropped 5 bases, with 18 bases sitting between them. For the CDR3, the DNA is TGTGCCAGCAGCCTCACACAGGGTCGGGGAACCGGGGAGCTGTTTTTT. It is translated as CASSLTQGRGTGELFF. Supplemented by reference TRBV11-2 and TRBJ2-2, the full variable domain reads EAGVAQSPRYKIIEKRQSVAFWCNPISGHATLYWYQQILGQGPKLLIQFQNNGVVDDSQLPKDRFSAERLKGVDSTLKIQPAKLEDSAVYLCASSLTQGRGTGELFFGEGSRLTVL.

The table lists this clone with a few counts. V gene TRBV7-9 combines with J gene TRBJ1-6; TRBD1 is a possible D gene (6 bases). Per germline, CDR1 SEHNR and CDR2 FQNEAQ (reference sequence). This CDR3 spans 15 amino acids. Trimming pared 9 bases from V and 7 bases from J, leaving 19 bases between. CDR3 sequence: CARILGARINSPLHF. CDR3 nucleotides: TGTGCCAGGATCCTGGGGGCGCGAATCAATTCACCCCTCCACTTT.

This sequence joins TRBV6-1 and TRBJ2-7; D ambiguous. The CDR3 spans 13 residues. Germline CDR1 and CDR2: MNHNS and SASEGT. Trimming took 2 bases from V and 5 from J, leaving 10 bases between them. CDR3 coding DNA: TGTGCCAGCAGTGAAACTTTCCTGGACGAGCAGTACTTC. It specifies CASSETFLDEQYF.